Below, one TCR beta chain is given with its context. CDR3 length equals 15 residues. Germline V CDR1 and CDR2: SGHRS, YFSETQ. V lost 4 bases and J lost 5; bases outside the gene matches: 5. This entry belongs to a study of control samples from healthy donors and cancer patients. The table came from immunoSEQ multiplex PCR; TCRdb's copy has only in-frame clones and leaves some out. This table holds over 100,000 clones, around 90% found once. The clonotype comes from a man aged 18 to 29 in good health. The chain employs TRBV5-1 and TRBJ1-6, with 8 bases identical to TRBD1. Sequencing used blood. The CDR3 sequence is CASSTGQGDNSPLHF. CDR3 nucleotide sequence: TGCGCCAGCAGCACCGGACAGGGCGATAATTCACCCCTCCACTTT.